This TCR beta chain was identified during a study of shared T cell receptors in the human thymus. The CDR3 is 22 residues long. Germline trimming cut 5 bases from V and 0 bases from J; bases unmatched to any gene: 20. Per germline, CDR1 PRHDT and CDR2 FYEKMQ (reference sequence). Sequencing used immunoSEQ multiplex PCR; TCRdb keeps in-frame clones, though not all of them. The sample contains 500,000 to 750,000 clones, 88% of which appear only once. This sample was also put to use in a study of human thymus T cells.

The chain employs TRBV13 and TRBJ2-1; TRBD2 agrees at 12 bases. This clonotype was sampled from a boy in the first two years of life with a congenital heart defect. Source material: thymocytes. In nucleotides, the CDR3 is TGTGCCAGCAGCACCGATGGGACTAGCGGGCCGCAAGGGGAAAGCTCCTACAATGAGCAGTTCTTC. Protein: CASSTDGTSGPQGESSYNEQFF.